The 27 T cell receptor beta chains reported below all come from one sample, sequenced in a study of blood T cell repertoires in COVID-19. Assay used: immunoSEQ multiplex PCR; TCRdb lists only in-frame clones, some missing. The table records about 250,000 clones, about 85% of them present only once. Sequencing input: peripheral blood. Every receptor here comes from a man aged 18 to 30 with active or convalescent COVID-19.

The chain links TRBV30 to TRBJ1-2, with TRBD1 matching 7 bases. Trimming took 3 bases from V and 3 from J; bases not matched to a gene: 4. Germline V gives CDR1 GTSNPN, CDR2 SVGIG (reference sequence). CDR3 length: 13 amino acids. The CDR3 loop is CAWRGGQYYGYTF. DNA of the CDR3: TGTGCCTGGAGAGGGGGACAGTACTATGGCTACACCTTC. Supplemented by reference TRBV30 and TRBJ1-2, the full variable domain reads SQTIHQWPATLVQPVGSPLSLECTVEGTSNPNLYWYRQAAGRGLQLLFYSVGIGQISSEVPQNLSASRPQDRQFILSSKKLLLSDSGFYLCAWRGGQYYGYTFGSGTRLTVV.

This clone has only a few counts. The chain is built from TRBV12-3 or TRBV12-4 and TRBJ1-2; 7 bases align to TRBD1. The CDR3 runs 13 residues. The V gene end was trimmed by 5 bases and the J gene end by 5 bases; junction bases not matched to a gene: 5. The CDR3 sequence is CASSPDRFYGYTF. CDR3 nucleotides: TGTGCCAGCAGTCCGGACAGGTTTTATGGCTACACCTTC.

The rearrangement joins TRBV7-8 to TRBJ2-1; possibly TRBD1 for D (5 bases). V lost 4 bases and J lost 7, with 23 bases in between. The CDR3 consists of 17 residues. Germline lookup yields CDR1 SGHVS and CDR2 FQNEAQ. The CDR3 loop reads CASSSTVGFGRQNEQFF. For the CDR3, the DNA is TGTGCCAGCAGCTCGACCGTCGGGTTTGGACGACAGAATGAGCAGTTCTTC.

The genes are TRBV7-3 and TRBJ2-1, with TRBD2 matching 7 bases. This CDR3 comprises 14 residues. Losses at the gene ends were 4 bases for V and 4 bases for J; bases not matched to a gene: 4. Germline CDR1 is SGHTA and CDR2 is FQGTGA. The CDR3 region is CASSSSGDYNEQFF. The CDR3 region has the DNA TGTGCCAGCAGCTCTAGCGGCGATTACAATGAGCAGTTCTTC.

The chain recombines TRBV10-3 with TRBJ2-1, with TRBD2 as a possible D gene (5 bases). Germline V lookup: CDR1 ENHRY, CDR2 SYGVKD. Trimming took off 4 bases at V and 10 bases at J, with 20 bases between the two ends. This CDR3 has 15 amino acids. CDR3 residues: CAISAPREGVGEQFF. CDR3 nucleotide sequence: TGTGCCATCAGTGCCCCGAGGGAAGGTGTTGGAGAGCAGTTCTTC.

This chain links TRBV6-5 with TRBJ1-1, with 7 bases identical to TRBD1. Trimming cost V 4 bases and J 8 bases; bases outside gene matches: 7. CDR3 length: 13 amino acids. From germline, CDR1 is MNHEY and CDR2 SVGAGI. The CDR3 region is CASSSIQGTEAFF. The CDR3 region has the DNA TGTGCCAGCAGTTCCATACAGGGGACCGAAGCTTTCTTT.

V gene TRBV19 combines with J gene TRBJ2-5; 8 bases match TRBD2. From germline, CDR1 is LNHDA and CDR2 SQIVND (reference sequence). The CDR3 totals 16 residues. Trimming at V came to 5 bases and at J to 3 bases, leaving 11 bases not matched to a gene. CDR3 in amino acids: CASSLTLLAAKETQYF. In nucleotides, the CDR3 is TGTGCCAGTAGTCTGACTTTACTAGCGGCTAAAGAGACCCAGTACTTC.

This sequence joins TRBV11-1 and TRBJ2-5; 9 bases fit TRBD2. The length of the CDR3 is 16 residues. The germline gives CDR1 SGHAT, CDR2 FQDESV (reference sequence). The J segment lost 4 bases and the V segment lost 2 bases, leaving 8 bases of the junction unmatched. This CDR3 is CASSLLISGSGETQYF. The CDR3 coding sequence is TGTGCCAGCAGCTTATTGATTAGCGGGAGTGGAGAGACCCAGTACTTC.

The genes are TRBV30 and TRBJ1-1, with D uncertain. This CDR3 contains 14 residues. The ends were cut back, 5 bases at V and 4 bases at J, with 17 bases in the middle. The germline CDR1 and CDR2 sequences are GTSNPN and SVGIG (reference sequence). The CDR3 bases are TGTGCCTGGTCGGTAACCGACGGGAGCACTGAAGCTTTCTTT. It codes for CAWSVTDGSTEAFF. The full variable domain, in which reference TRBV30 and TRBJ1-1 provide the parts outside the CDR3, is SQTIHQWPATLVQPVGSPLSLECTVEGTSNPNLYWYRQAAGRGLQLLFYSVGIGQISSEVPQNLSASRPQDRQFILSSKKLLLSDSGFYLCAWSVTDGSTEAFFGQGTRLTVV.

The genes are TRBV7-3 and TRBJ2-2, with D possibly being TRBD1 (6 bases). The ends were cut back, 4 bases at V and 0 bases at J, with 6 bases in the middle. Germline V gene sequence: CDR1 SGHTA, CDR2 FQGTGA. This CDR3 has 14 residues. The CDR3 is CASSWTANTGELFF. The CDR3 DNA follows: TGTGCCAGCAGCTGGACAGCGAACACCGGGGAGCTGTTTTTT.

This clone was picked up a small number of times. The chain links TRBV15 to TRBJ2-4; 9 bases align to TRBD2. The CDR3 sequence is 16 residues long. The germline gives CDR1 LNHNV, CDR2 YYDKDF (reference sequence). The V and J ends lost 5 bases and 1 base, in that order; junction bases with no gene match: 6. The CDR3 coding sequence is TGTGCCACCAGCCGCGGGGGGGCCCAGGCCAAAAACATTCAGTACTTC. Protein sequence: CATSRGGAQAKNIQYF.

The rearrangement links TRBV4-1 to TRBJ1-1; D is ambiguous. Trimming left V 0 bases short and J 5 bases short, with 10 bases between. The CDR3 covers 14 residues. From germline, CDR1 is MGHRA and CDR2 YSYEKL. The CDR3 sequence: CASSQDPGITEAFF. For the CDR3, the DNA is TGCGCCAGCAGCCAAGATCCGGGGATTACTGAAGCTTTCTTT.

This clone has only one observation. The V and J genes are TRBV15 and TRBJ1-4, with TRBD1 as a possible D gene (5 bases). V was clipped by 5 bases and J by 7 bases, with 11 bases between them. This CDR3 region has 13 residues. Germline CDR1 is LNHNV and CDR2 is YYDKDF (reference sequence). CDR3 residues: CATSQGAGEKLFF. In DNA, the CDR3 is TGTGCCACCAGCCAAGGGGCTGGTGAAAAACTGTTTTTT.

V and J are TRBV5-1 and TRBJ2-2; no definite D call. Per germline, CDR1 SGHRS and CDR2 YFSETQ. V lost 2 bases and J lost 0, with 2 bases in between. The CDR3 is 13 residues long. CDR3 sequence reads: CASSFANTGELFF. CDR3 bases: TGCGCCAGCAGCTTCGCGAACACCGGGGAGCTGTTTTTT.

The chain links TRBV5-1 to TRBJ1-1; D gene unclear. The germline V gene has CDR1 SGHRS and CDR2 YFSETQ. CDR3 length: 14 amino acids. The V gene lost 0 bases and the J gene lost 1 base, with 7 bases spanning the gap. CDR3 sequence reads: CASSLGPGNTEAFF. As DNA, the CDR3 is TGCGCCAGCAGCTTGGGCCCCGGGAACACTGAAGCTTTCTTT. The full variable domain, in which reference TRBV5-1 and TRBJ1-1 provide the parts outside the CDR3, is KAGVTQTPRYLIKTRGQQVTLSCSPISGHRSVSWYQQTPGQGLQFLFEYFSETQRNKGNFPGRFSGRQFSNSRSEMNVSTLELGDSALYLCASSLGPGNTEAFFGQGTRLTVV.

The chain combines TRBV9 with TRBJ2-1; 8 bases match TRBD2. CDR1 SGDLS and CDR2 YYNGEE come from the germline V gene. The length of the CDR3 is 16 residues. The ends lost 0 bases at V and 9 bases at J; junction bases unmatched: 11. CDR3 coding DNA: TGTGCCAGCAGCGTAGTGGCAGCCTCCCGGGAGGGTGAGCAGTTCTTC. Protein: CASSVVAASREGEQFF. Together with reference TRBV9 and TRBJ2-1, the CDR3 gives the full variable domain: DSGVTQTPKHLITATGQRVTLRCSPRSGDLSVYWYQQSLDQGLQFLIQYYNGEERAKGNILERFSAQQFPDLHSELNLSSLELGDSALYFCASSVVAASREGEQFFGPGTRLTVL.

The chain employs TRBV6-5 and TRBJ1-1; 9 bases agree with TRBD1. V shed 8 bases, J shed 4 bases, and the junction held 11 bases outside the gene matches. Germline V lookup: CDR1 MNHEY, CDR2 SVGAGI. The CDR3 is made up of 15 amino acids. As DNA, the CDR3 is TGTGCCAGCGGGCCTAGGACAGGGGAGACCACTGAAGCTTTCTTT. Its protein product is CASGPRTGETTEAFF.

The chain joins TRBV30 to TRBJ1-6, with no clear D. CDR1 GTSNPN and CDR2 SVGIG come from the germline V gene (reference sequence). This CDR3 has 17 amino acids. Trimming cost V 0 bases and J 0 bases, with 12 bases left between them. The CDR3 DNA reads TGTGCCTGGAGTGTACCCCGCACAAGCTCCTATAATTCACCCCTCCACTTT. Its protein is CAWSVPRTSSYNSPLHF.

This sequence joins TRBV5-6 and TRBJ2-3; D perhaps matches TRBD1 (6 bases). This CDR3 spans 15 amino acids. Germline lookup yields CDR1 SGHDT and CDR2 YYEEEE. Trimming left V 4 bases short and J 0 bases short, with 12 bases between. The CDR3 nucleotides read TGTGCCAGCAGCCCAGACAGGATAAGCACAGATACGCAGTATTTT. Its protein product is CASSPDRISTDTQYF.

The chain employs TRBV5-6 and TRBJ1-1, with unresolved D. Germline CDR1 and CDR2: SGHDT and YYEEEE. The germline V and J ends were trimmed by 5 bases and 3 bases, with 14 bases remaining between them. There are 14 residues in the CDR3. CDR3 nucleotide sequence: TGTGCCAGCAGTCCAGGAATGCTGGACACTGAAGCTTTCTTT. Translation: CASSPGMLDTEAFF.

This chain links TRBV7-2 with TRBJ2-1; TRBD2 is a possible D gene (6 bases). The CDR3 is 15 residues long. Germline CDR1 reads SGHTA; CDR2 reads FQGNSA. The ends were cut back, 7 bases at V and 3 bases at J, with 16 bases in the middle. In DNA form, the CDR3 reads TGTGCCAGCACCCTTGGCGGGGACCTCTACAATGAGCAGTTCTTC. Translation: CASTLGGDLYNEQFF.

V gene TRBV6-1 combines with J gene TRBJ1-2; D not certain. V lost 0 bases and J 5 bases, leaving 7 bases between the germline ends. CDR1 MNHNS and CDR2 SASEGT come from the germline V gene. The CDR3 is 13 amino acids. CDR3 in amino acids: CASSEAREYGYTF. The CDR3 nucleotides are TGTGCCAGCAGTGAAGCTCGCGAATATGGCTACACCTTC.

The gene calls are TRBV7-2 and TRBJ2-5, with 8 bases matching TRBD2. The CDR3 sequence is 14 residues long. Germline-derived CDR1 and CDR2 are SGHTA and FQGNSA. With 1 base clipped from V and 5 bases from J, the junction kept 3 bases outside the gene matches. The CDR3 sequence is CASSLGLASETQYF. The CDR3, as DNA: TGTGCCAGCAGCTTAGGACTAGCGAGTGAGACCCAGTACTTC. Full variable domain (remainder filled in from reference TRBV7-2 and TRBJ2-5): GAGVSQSPSNKVTEKGKDVELRCDPISGHTALYWYRQSLGQGLEFLIYFQGNSAPDKSGLPSDRFSAERTGGSVSTLTIQRTQQEDSAVYLCASSLGLASETQYFGPGTRLLVL.

The chain recombines TRBV2 with TRBJ1-3; TRBD1 matches 7 bases. Germline trimming cut 7 bases from V and 0 bases from J; bases unmatched to any gene: 3. The CDR3 contains 14 residues. Looked up from germline, CDR1 is SNHLY and CDR2 is FYNNEI. CDR3 DNA sequence: TGTGCCAGCATCCCAGGGGGCTCTGGAAACACCATATATTTT. Protein product: CASIPGGSGNTIYF.

In its sample, this clone was seen once. V gene TRBV6-5 combines with J gene TRBJ1-2, with TRBD1 identical over 10 bases. V lost 6 bases and J lost 8; bases outside the gene matches: 9. This CDR3 has 14 residues. Germline CDR1 and CDR2: MNHEY and SVGAGI. In DNA form, the CDR3 reads TGTGCCAGCAGCCCGACAGGGGGCGCGTACGGCTACACCTTC. Its translation is CASSPTGGAYGYTF.

V and J are TRBV18 and TRBJ2-1, with TRBD2 as a possible D gene (6 bases). V lost 0 bases, J lost 4 bases, and 10 bases lay in between. This CDR3 is built from 15 residues. Germline loops: CDR1 KGHSH, CDR2 LQKENI. The CDR3 DNA reads TGTGCCAGCTCACCACCTAGCGGAACTTACAATGAGCAGTTCTTC. It is translated as CASSPPSGTYNEQFF.

V and J are TRBV5-5 and TRBJ2-7, with 9 bases matching TRBD2. V lost 2 bases to trimming and J lost 9 bases; unmatched junction nucleotides: 12. Germline V lookup: CDR1 SGHKS, CDR2 YYEKEE (reference sequence). The CDR3 has 15 amino acids. The DNA of the CDR3 is TGTGCCAGCAGCTTCGGATTGCGGGGGGGCGGCTGGCAGTACTTC. Translated, it gives CASSFGLRGGGWQYF.